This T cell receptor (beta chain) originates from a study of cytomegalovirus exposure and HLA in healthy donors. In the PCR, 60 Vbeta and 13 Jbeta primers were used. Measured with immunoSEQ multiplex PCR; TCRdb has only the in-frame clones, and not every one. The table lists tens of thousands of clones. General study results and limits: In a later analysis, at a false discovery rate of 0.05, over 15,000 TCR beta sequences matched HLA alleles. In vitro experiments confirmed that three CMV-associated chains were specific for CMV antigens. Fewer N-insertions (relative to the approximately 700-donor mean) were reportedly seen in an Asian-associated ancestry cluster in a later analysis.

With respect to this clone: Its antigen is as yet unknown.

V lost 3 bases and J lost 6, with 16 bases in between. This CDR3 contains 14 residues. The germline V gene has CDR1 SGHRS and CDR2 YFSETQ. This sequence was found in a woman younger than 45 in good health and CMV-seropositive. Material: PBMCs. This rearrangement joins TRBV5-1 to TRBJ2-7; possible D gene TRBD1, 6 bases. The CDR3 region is CASSYETGPSEQYF. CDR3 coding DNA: TGCGCCAGCAGCTACGAGACAGGCCCCTCCGAGCAGTACTTC.